The clone carrying this T cell receptor (beta chain) has a count of ten or more. The antigen is not known. The record originates from a study of read filtering for tumor transcriptome and immune sequencing. Study-wide background: RNA-seq yielded only about 75 to 1,400 TCR reads, IR-seq about 4.05 to 11 million.

Molecular barcoded adaptors covering alpha/delta and beta/gamma chains were used on 400 ng RNA. TCRdb reprocessed the reads with MiXCR, giving one entry per CDR3 protein. This table holds some 140,000 distinct CDR3 sequences, approximately 13% found once. Study results and caveats: The CD138-negative fraction was mixed bone marrow immune cells, not pure T cells. Compared with RNA-seq, IR-seq gave much higher clonotype depth and reliability.

Germline loops: CDR1 SGHTA, CDR2 FQGNSA. With 1 base clipped from V and 8 bases from J, the junction kept 7 bases outside the gene matches. The CDR3 is 15 amino acids. The J gene is TRBJ2-1, the V gene TRBV7-2; 8 bases line up with TRBD2. Specimen: a population of CD138-negative cells sorted from bone marrow. The sequence derives from a donor older than 35 with multiple myeloma. The DNA for the CDR3 is TGTGCCAGCAGCTTAGTGGGTAGCGGGGCAGATGAGCAGTTCTTC. Protein product: CASSLVGSGADEQFF.